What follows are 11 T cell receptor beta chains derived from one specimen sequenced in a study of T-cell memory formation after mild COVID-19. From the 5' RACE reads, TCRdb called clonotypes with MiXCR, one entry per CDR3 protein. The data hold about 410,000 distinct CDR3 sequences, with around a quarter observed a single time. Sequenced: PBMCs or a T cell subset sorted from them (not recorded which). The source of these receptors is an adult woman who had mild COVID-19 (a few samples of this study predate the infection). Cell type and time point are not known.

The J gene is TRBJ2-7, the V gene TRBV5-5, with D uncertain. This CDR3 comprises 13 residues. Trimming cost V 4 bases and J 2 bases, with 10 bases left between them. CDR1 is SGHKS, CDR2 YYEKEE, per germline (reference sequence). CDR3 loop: CASSPETTYEQYF. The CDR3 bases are TGTGCCAGCAGCCCTGAGACCACCTACGAGCAGTACTTC. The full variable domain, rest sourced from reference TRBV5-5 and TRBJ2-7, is DAGVTQSPTHLIKTRGQQVTLRCSPISGHKSVSWYQQVLGQGPQFIFQYYEKEERGRGNFPDRFSARQFPNYSSELNVNALLLGDSALYLCASSPETTYEQYFGPGTRLTVT.

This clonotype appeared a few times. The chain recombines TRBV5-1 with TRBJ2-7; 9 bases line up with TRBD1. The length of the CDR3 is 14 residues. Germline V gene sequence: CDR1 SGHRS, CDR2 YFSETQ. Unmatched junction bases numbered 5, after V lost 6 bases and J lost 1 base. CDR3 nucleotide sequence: TGCGCCAGCACGGGGACAGGGAGATCCTACGAGCAGTACTTC. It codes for CASTGTGRSYEQYF.

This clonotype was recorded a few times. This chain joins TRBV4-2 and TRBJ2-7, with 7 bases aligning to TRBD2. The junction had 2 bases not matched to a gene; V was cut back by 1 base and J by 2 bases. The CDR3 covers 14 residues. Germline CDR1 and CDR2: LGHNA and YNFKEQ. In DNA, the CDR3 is TGTGCCAGCAGCCAAGTTGGGAGGGCCTACGAGCAGTACTTC. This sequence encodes CASSQVGRAYEQYF.

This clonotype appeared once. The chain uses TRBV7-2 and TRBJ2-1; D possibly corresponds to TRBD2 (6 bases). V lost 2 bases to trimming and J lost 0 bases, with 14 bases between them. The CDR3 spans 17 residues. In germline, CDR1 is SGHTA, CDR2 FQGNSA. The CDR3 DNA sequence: TGTGCCAGCAGCTTAAGTCTAGCGCTGAGCTCCTACAATGAGCAGTTCTTC. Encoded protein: CASSLSLALSSYNEQFF.

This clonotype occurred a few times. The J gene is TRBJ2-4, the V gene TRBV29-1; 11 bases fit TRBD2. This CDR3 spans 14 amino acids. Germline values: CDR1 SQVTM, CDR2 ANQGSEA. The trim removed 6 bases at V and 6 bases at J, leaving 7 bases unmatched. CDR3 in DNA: TGCAGCGTCCGAGCTGGGACTAGCGGAAACATTCAGTACTTC. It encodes CSVRAGTSGNIQYF.

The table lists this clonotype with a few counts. The CDR3 nucleotides read TGTGCCATCAGTGAACCACAATTTTTAGGGCCGGGAGGCTACACCTTC. Its protein product is CAISEPQFLGPGGYTF. The J gene is TRBJ1-2, the V gene TRBV10-3; no clear D. The CDR3 totals 16 residues. Per the germline V gene, CDR1 is ENHRY and CDR2 is SYGVKD. Trimming cost V 3 bases and J 8 bases, with 22 bases left between them.

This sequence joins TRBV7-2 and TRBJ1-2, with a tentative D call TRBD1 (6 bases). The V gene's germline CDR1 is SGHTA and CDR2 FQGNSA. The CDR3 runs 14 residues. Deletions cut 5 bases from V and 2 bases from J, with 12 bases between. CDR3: CASSAQQGNYGYTF. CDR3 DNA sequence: TGTGCCAGCAGCGCCCAACAGGGAAACTATGGCTACACCTTC. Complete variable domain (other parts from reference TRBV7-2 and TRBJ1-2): GAGVSQSPSNKVTEKGKDVELRCDPISGHTALYWYRQSLGQGLEFLIYFQGNSAPDKSGLPSDRFSAERTGGSVSTLTIQRTQQEDSAVYLCASSAQQGNYGYTFGSGTRLTVV.

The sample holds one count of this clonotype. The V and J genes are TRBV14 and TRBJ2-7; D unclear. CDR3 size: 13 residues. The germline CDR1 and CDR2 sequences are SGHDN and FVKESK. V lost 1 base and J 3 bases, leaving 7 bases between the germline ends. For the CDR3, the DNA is TGTGCCAGCAGCCAAGTACCAAACTACGAGCAGTACTTC. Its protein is CASSQVPNYEQYF.

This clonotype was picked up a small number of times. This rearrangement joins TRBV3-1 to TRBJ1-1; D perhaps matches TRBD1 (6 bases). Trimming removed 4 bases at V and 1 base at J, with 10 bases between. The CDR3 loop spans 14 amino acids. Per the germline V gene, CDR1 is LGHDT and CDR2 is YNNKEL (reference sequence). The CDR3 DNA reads TGTGCCAGCAGCCCCTTACAGGGGAACACTGAAGCTTTCTTT. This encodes CASSPLQGNTEAFF.

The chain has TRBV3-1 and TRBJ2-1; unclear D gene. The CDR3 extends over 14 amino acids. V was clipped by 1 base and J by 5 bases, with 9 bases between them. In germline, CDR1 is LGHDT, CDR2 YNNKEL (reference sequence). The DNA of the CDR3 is TGTGCCAGCAGCCAAGGTCTGGCCAACAATGAGCAGTTCTTC. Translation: CASSQGLANNEQFF.

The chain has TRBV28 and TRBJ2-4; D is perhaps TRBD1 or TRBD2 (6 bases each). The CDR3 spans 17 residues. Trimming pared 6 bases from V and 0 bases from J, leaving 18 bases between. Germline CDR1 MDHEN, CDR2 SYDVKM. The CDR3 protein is CASSPRGGPLAKNIQYF. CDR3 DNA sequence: TGTGCCAGCAGCCCTAGAGGGGGGCCACTAGCCAAAAACATTCAGTACTTC.